These 21 T cell receptor beta chains came from one sample sequenced in a study of vaccination and CD4 T cells after COVID-19. Treatment described: approximately 10-day PBMC culture with coronavirus spike peptide pools or control peptides (ViraFEST assay). The Oncomine TCR Beta short-read assay was applied to DNA of cultured CD4+ T cells. Using its own MiXCR run on the PCR reads, TCRdb lists one record per CDR3 protein. The data contain 15,000 to 25,000 distinct CDR3 sequences, approximately 60% of them seen just once; the ten biggest clones take up roughly 8.3%. For these TCRs, the target antigens are not known. The sequenced material came from CD4+ T cells from blood, cultured in vitro. These receptors were obtained from a human donor who had recovered from COVID-19.

J is TRBJ2-3 and V is TRBV20-1; D call uncertain. The CDR3 consists of 11 residues. CDR1 and CDR2 (germline): DFQATT, SNEGSKA (reference sequence). V dropped 1 base and J dropped 6 bases, with 5 bases sitting between them. The CDR3 nucleotides read TGCAGTGCTAGAGTAGGCGATACGCAGTATTTT. It translates to CSARVGDTQYF.

The chain employs TRBV10-2 and TRBJ1-1; 7 nucleotides match TRBD1. V lost 6 bases and J lost 3; bases outside the gene matches: 7. Germline values: CDR1 WSHSY, CDR2 SAAADI. This CDR3 contains 14 residues. For the CDR3, the DNA is TGCGCCAGCAGGGGGGACAGAAGCTACACTGAAGCTTTCTTT. It yields the protein CASRGDRSYTEAFF.

The V and J genes are TRBV7-2 and TRBJ2-5; TRBD2 matches 8 bases. The ends lost 6 bases at V and 4 bases at J; junction bases unmatched: 7. CDR1 is SGHTA and CDR2 is FQGNSA in the germline V gene. The CDR3 runs to 14 residues. The CDR3 DNA sequence: TGTGCCAGCAGTTTATTTGGGACTAGAGAGACCCAGTACTTC. Translated: CASSLFGTRETQYF.

V is TRBV5-1 and J is TRBJ1-3, with D possibly being TRBD1 (5 bases). This CDR3 region has 17 residues. Trimming shortened V by 6 bases and J by 0 bases, and 19 bases separated the two germline ends. CDR1 SGHRS and CDR2 YFSETQ come from the germline V gene. The CDR3 protein is CASKRGLWVGSGNTIYF. The CDR3 nucleotides read TGCGCCAGCAAACGGGGCTTATGGGTGGGCTCTGGAAACACCATATATTTT.

The chain has TRBV30 and TRBJ1-1; no clear D gene. V was shortened by 0 bases and J by 0 bases, with 11 bases between the two germline ends. Per the germline V gene, CDR1 is GTSNPN and CDR2 is SVGIG (reference sequence). CDR3 size: 15 residues. CDR3 in amino acids: CAWSVNGVMNTEAFF. The CDR3 bases are TGTGCCTGGAGTGTAAACGGGGTTATGAACACTGAAGCTTTCTTT.

The chain couples TRBV20-1 to TRBJ2-1, with 8 bases that match TRBD2. V trimming: 5 bases; J trimming: 4 bases; junction bases outside the gene matches: 10. The CDR3 runs 15 residues. Germline loops: CDR1 DFQATT, CDR2 SNEGSKA (reference sequence). CDR3 DNA: TGCAGTGCTGCCCTAGCGGGTCGTGGTTACAATGAGCAGTTCTTC. Amino acids: CSAALAGRGYNEQFF.

Worth noting for this clonotype: A junction end diverges from the germline sequence, so it may reflect a read error. The genes are TRBV7-3 and TRBJ2-5; 7 nucleotides align to TRBD2. The CDR3 consists of 19 residues. Per germline, CDR1 SGHTA and CDR2 FQGTGA. CDR3 amino acids: CASSLNPGRLSYPSETQYF. The CDR3 DNA follows: TGTGCCAGCAGTTTAAACCCCGGGAGGTTAAGCTACCCATCCGAGACCCAGTACTTC.

CDR3 in amino acids: CASSDYRGTDTQYF. The CDR3 coding sequence is TGTGCCAGCAGTGACTACAGGGGCACAGATACGCAGTATTTT. The chain has TRBV2 and TRBJ2-3, with a weak D call TRBD1 (6 bases). The CDR3 sequence is 14 residues long. Trimming pared 3 bases from V and 1 base from J, leaving 8 bases between. Germline values: CDR1 SNHLY, CDR2 FYNNEI.

This clonotype was counted between two and nine times. This rearrangement joins TRBV7-9 to TRBJ2-7; D gene ambiguous. The CDR3 extends over 14 amino acids. Germline CDR1 and CDR2: SEHNR and FQNEAQ (reference sequence). V shed 5 bases and J shed 5 bases, with 16 bases lying between them. The CDR3 region has the DNA TGTGCCAGCAGCCTTGGCCTCGAAAGGGACGAGCAGTACTTC. Protein product: CASSLGLERDEQYF.

The chain links TRBV7-9 to TRBJ1-4; D ambiguous. The CDR3 runs to 14 residues. Germline CDR1 and CDR2: SEHNR and FQNEAQ (reference sequence). Trimming pared 6 bases from V and 5 bases from J, leaving 13 bases between. The CDR3: CASSLGVGNEKLFF. The CDR3 DNA follows: TGTGCCAGCAGTCTTGGAGTGGGGAATGAAAAACTGTTTTTT.

The J gene is TRBJ1-5, the V gene TRBV20-1; weak D call: TRBD1 (5 bases). Deletions cut 0 bases from V and 5 bases from J, with 14 bases between. Germline-derived CDR1 and CDR2 are DFQATT and SNEGSKA (reference sequence). CDR3 length: 15 residues. CDR3 in DNA: TGCAGTGCTAGAGAACCGGGACGCAATCATCAGCCCCAGCATTTT. As protein: CSAREPGRNHQPQHF.

This clonotype was seen a few times. The chain carries TRBV2 and TRBJ1-5; D is undetermined. V was shortened by 0 bases and J by 0 bases, with 6 bases between the two germline ends. The CDR3 contains 15 residues. CDR1 SNHLY and CDR2 FYNNEI come from the germline V gene. The CDR3 sequence is CASSEALNSNQPQHF. CDR3 nucleotides: TGTGCCAGCAGTGAAGCGCTTAATAGCAATCAGCCCCAGCATTTT.

J is TRBJ2-3 and V is TRBV6-2 or TRBV6-3; D gene unclear. Germline V gene data show CDR1 as MNHEY and CDR2 as SVGEGT. CDR3 size: 13 residues. Trimming cost V 6 bases and J 2 bases, with 9 bases left between them. The CDR3 protein is CASRGPSTDTQYF. The CDR3 coding sequence is TGTGCCAGCAGGGGCCCCTCCACAGATACGCAGTATTTT.

The chain is built from TRBV11-2 and TRBJ1-5, with no clear D. With 2 bases removed from V and 0 bases from J, the gap between germline ends came to 8 bases. The CDR3 is 15 residues long. The V gene's germline CDR1 is SGHAT and CDR2 FQNNGV. CDR3 DNA: TGTGCCAGCAGCTTAACTTCCGATAGCAATCAGCCCCAGCATTTT. Translated: CASSLTSDSNQPQHF.

J is TRBJ2-7 and V is TRBV20-1; 7 bases map to TRBD1. V lost 6 bases, J lost 6 bases, and 11 bases stayed unmatched. There are 13 residues in the CDR3. Germline CDR1 and CDR2: DFQATT and SNEGSKA (reference sequence). The CDR3 sequence: CSAKELQGSEQYF. DNA for the CDR3: TGCAGTGCAAAGGAATTACAGGGGTCCGAGCAGTACTTC.

This clonotype was counted between two and nine times. This chain uses TRBV2 with TRBJ1-2, with D unclear. Trimming left V 3 bases short and J 8 bases short, with 10 bases between. CDR3 length: 12 residues. In germline, CDR1 is SNHLY, CDR2 FYNNEI. The CDR3 coding sequence is TGTGCCAGCAGTGAGGAGCGGCGGGGCTACACCTTC. Translating gives CASSEERRGYTF.

The chain uses TRBV19 and TRBJ2-2; TRBD1 agrees at 7 bases. With 6 bases clipped from V and 2 bases from J, the junction kept 6 bases outside the gene matches. The germline V gene encodes CDR1 LNHDA and CDR2 SQIVND (reference sequence). The CDR3 consists of 15 residues. The CDR3 spells CASRGTAINTGELFF. The CDR3 DNA reads as TGTGCCAGTAGGGGGACAGCAATAAACACCGGGGAGCTGTTTTTT.

This chain joins TRBV18 and TRBJ2-5; D perhaps matches TRBD1 (6 bases). The germline CDR1 and CDR2 sequences are KGHSH and LQKENI. Trimming removed 3 bases from V and 2 bases from J, with 16 bases in between. The CDR3 totals 16 residues. CDR3 nucleotides: TGTGCCAGCTCACCCCTATTGGACAGCAGTCAAGAGACCCAGTACTTC. Translated: CASSPLLDSSQETQYF.

The gene calls are TRBV28 and TRBJ1-2, with 7 bases identical to TRBD1. The CDR3 sequence is 14 residues long. V lost 2 bases to trimming and J lost 3 bases; unmatched junction nucleotides: 3. Germline CDR1 is MDHEN and CDR2 is SYDVKM. The CDR3 nucleotides are TGTGCCAGCAGTTTACTCAGGGGGGACTATGGCTACACCTTC. It specifies CASSLLRGDYGYTF.

The chain recombines TRBV11-3 with TRBJ2-1, with 14 bases lining up with TRBD2. CDR3 length: 15 amino acids. V lost 3 bases and J lost 12; bases outside the gene matches: 7. Germline-derived CDR1 and CDR2 are SGHNT and YENEEA. The CDR3 DNA is TGTGCCAGCAGCTTTGGACTAGCGGGAGGAACCGGGCAGTTCTTC. Translating it yields CASSFGLAGGTGQFF.

This clonotype has more than one count but fewer than ten. V is TRBV20-1 and J is TRBJ2-5, with D maybe TRBD1 (6 bases). Looked up from germline, CDR1 is DFQATT and CDR2 is SNEGSKA (reference sequence). The ends were cut back, 1 base at V and 5 bases at J, with 17 bases in the middle. This CDR3 comprises 15 residues. The CDR3 DNA sequence: TGCAGTGCTAGAGGTAGTACAGGGTTACTGGAGACCCAGTACTTC. It specifies CSARGSTGLLETQYF.